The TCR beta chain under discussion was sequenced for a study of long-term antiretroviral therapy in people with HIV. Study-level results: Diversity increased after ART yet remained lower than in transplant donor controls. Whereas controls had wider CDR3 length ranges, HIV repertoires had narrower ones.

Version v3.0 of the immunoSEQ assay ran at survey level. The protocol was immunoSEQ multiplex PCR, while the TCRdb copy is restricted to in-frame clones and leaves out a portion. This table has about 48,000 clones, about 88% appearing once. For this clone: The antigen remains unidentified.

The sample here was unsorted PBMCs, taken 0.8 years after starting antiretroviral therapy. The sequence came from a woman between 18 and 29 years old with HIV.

The CDR3 region is CASSSVASGSYEQYF. In DNA, the CDR3 is TGTGCCAGCAGCTCAGTGGCTAGCGGATCCTACGAGCAGTACTTC. The chain couples TRBV11-1 to TRBJ2-7; 7 nucleotides align to TRBD2. The V gene end was trimmed by 4 bases and the J gene end by 1 base; junction bases not matched to a gene: 7. Germline CDR1 reads SGHAT; CDR2 reads FQDESV (reference sequence). The CDR3 covers 15 residues.